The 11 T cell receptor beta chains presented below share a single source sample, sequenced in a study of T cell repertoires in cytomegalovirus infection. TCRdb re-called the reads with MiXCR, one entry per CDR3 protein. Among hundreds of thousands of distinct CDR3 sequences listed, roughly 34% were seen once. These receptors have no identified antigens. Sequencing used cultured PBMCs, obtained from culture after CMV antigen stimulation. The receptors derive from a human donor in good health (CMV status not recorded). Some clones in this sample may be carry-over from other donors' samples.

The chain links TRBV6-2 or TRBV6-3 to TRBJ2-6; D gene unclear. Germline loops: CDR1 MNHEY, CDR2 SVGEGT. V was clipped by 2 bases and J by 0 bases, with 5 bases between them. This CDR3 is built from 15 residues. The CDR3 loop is CASSYHASGANVLTF. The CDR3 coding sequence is TGTGCCAGCAGTTACCATGCCTCTGGGGCCAACGTCCTGACTTTC.

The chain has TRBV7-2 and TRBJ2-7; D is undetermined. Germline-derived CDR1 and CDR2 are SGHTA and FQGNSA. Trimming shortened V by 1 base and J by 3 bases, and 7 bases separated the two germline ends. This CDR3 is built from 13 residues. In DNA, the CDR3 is TGTGCCAGCAGCTTAGTGCAATTCTACGAGCAGTACTTC. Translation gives CASSLVQFYEQYF.

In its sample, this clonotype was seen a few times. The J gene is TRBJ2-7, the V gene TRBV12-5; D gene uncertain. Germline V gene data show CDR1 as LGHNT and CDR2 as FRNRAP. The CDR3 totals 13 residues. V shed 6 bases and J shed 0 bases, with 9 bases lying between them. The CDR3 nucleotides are TGTGCTAGTGGCCCCGTAACCTCCTACGAGCAGTACGTC. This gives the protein CASGPVTSYEQYV.

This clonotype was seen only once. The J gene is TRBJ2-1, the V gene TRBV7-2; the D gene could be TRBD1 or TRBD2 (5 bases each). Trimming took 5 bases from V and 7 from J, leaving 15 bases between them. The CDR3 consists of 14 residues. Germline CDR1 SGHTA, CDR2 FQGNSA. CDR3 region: CASSPGTWGNEQFF. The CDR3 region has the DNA TGTGCCAGCAGCCCCGGGACCTGGGGGAATGAGCAGTTCTTC. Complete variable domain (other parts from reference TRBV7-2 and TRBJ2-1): GAGVSQSPSNKVTEKGKDVELRCDPISGHTALYWYRQSLGQGLEFLIYFQGNSAPDKSGLPSDRFSAERTGGSVSTLTIQRTQQEDSAVYLCASSPGTWGNEQFFGPGTRLTVL.

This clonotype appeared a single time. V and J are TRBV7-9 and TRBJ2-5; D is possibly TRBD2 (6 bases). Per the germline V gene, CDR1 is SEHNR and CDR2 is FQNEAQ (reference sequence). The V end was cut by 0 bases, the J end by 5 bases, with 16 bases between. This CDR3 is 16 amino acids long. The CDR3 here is CASSLALGLWGETQYF. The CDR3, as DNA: TGTGCCAGCAGCTTAGCGCTGGGACTTTGGGGGGAGACCCAGTACTTC. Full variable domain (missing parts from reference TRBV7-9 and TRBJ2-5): DTGVSQNPRHKITKRGQNVTFRCDPISEHNRLYWYRQTLGQGPEFLTYFQNEAQLEKSRLLSDRFSAERPKGSFSTLEIQRTEQGDSAMYLCASSLALGLWGETQYFGPGTRLLVL.

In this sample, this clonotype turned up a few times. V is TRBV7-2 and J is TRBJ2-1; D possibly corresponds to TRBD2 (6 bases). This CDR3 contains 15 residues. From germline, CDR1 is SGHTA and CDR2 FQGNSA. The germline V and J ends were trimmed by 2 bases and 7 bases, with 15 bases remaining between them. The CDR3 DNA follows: TGTGCCAGCAGCTTATTAACTAGCATTTTGAATGAGCAGTTCTTC. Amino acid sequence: CASSLLTSILNEQFF.

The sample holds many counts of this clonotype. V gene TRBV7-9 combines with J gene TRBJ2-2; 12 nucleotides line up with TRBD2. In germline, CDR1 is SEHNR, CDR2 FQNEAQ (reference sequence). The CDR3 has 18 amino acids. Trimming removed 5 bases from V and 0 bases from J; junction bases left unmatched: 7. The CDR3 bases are TGTGCCAGCAGCGCCGGGACTAGCGGGCCCTCGAACACCGGGGAGCTGTTTTTT. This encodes CASSAGTSGPSNTGELFF.

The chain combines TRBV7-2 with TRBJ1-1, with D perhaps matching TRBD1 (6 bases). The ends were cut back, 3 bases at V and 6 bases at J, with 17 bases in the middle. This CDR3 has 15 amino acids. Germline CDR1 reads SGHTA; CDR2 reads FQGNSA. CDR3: CASSFLQGFGPEAFF. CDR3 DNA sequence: TGTGCCAGCAGCTTCCTACAGGGCTTTGGGCCTGAAGCTTTCTTT.

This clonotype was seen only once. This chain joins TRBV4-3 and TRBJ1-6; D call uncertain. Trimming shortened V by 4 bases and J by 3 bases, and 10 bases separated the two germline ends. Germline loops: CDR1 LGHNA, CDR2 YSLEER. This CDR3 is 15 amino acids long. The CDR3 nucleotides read TGCGCCAGCAGCCCCGACCGAGTCTATAATTCACCCCTCCACTTT. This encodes CASSPDRVYNSPLHF.

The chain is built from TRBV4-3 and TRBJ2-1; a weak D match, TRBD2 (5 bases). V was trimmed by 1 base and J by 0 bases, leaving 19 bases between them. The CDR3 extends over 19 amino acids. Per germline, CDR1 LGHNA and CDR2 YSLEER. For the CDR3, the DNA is TGCGCCAGCAGCCAAGGGGAGCGTGCAGGCCCCAGCTCCTACAATGAGCAGTTCTTC. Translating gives CASSQGERAGPSSYNEQFF.

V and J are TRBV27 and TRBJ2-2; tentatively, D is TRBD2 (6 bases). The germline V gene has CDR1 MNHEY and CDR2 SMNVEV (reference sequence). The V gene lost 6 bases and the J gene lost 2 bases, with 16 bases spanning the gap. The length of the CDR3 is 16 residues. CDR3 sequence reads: CASRINGGLNTGELFF. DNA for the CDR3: TGTGCCAGCAGGATTAACGGAGGGCTTAACACCGGGGAGCTGTTTTTT.